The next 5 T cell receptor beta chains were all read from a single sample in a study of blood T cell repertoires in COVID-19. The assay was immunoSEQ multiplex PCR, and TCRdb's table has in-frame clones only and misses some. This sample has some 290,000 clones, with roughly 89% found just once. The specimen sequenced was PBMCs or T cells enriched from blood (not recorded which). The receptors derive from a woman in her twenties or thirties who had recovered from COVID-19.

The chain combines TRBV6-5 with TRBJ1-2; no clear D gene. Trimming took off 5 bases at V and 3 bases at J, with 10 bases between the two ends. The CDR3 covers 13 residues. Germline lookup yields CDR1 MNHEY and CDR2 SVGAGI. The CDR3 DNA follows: TGTGCCAGCAGTCCCAGGAAAGACTATGGCTACACCTTC. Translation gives CASSPRKDYGYTF.

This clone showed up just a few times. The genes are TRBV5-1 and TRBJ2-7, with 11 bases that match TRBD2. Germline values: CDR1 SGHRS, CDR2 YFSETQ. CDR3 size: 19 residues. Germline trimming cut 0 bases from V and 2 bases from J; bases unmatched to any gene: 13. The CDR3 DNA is TGCGCCAGCAGCTTGGAAACTAGCGGGAGAATGGGCCCCGCCTACGAGCAGTACTTC. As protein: CASSLETSGRMGPAYEQYF.

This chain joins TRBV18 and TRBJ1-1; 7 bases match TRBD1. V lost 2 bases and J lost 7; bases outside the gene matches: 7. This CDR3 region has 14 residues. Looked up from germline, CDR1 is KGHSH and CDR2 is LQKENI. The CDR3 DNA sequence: TGTGCCAGCTCACCAGCGAACACAGGGGTTGAAGCTTTCTTT. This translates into CASSPANTGVEAFF.

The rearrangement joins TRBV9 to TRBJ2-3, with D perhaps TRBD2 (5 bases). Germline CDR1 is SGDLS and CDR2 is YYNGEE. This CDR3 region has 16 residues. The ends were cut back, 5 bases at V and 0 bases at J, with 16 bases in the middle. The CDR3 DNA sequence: TGTGCCAGCAGTTACGGGGAGCGTACAAGCACAGATACGCAGTATTTT. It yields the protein CASSYGERTSTDTQYF. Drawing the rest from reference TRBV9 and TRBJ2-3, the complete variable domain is DSGVTQTPKHLITATGQRVTLRCSPRSGDLSVYWYQQSLDQGLQFLIQYYNGEERAKGNILERFSAQQFPDLHSELNLSSLELGDSALYFCASSYGERTSTDTQYFGPGTRLTVL.

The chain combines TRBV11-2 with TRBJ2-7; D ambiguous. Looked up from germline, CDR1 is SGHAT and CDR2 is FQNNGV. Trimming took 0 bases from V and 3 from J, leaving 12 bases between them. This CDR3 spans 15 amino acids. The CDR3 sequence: CASSLDQEVLYEQYF. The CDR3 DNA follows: TGTGCCAGCAGCTTAGATCAAGAGGTACTCTACGAGCAGTACTTC.